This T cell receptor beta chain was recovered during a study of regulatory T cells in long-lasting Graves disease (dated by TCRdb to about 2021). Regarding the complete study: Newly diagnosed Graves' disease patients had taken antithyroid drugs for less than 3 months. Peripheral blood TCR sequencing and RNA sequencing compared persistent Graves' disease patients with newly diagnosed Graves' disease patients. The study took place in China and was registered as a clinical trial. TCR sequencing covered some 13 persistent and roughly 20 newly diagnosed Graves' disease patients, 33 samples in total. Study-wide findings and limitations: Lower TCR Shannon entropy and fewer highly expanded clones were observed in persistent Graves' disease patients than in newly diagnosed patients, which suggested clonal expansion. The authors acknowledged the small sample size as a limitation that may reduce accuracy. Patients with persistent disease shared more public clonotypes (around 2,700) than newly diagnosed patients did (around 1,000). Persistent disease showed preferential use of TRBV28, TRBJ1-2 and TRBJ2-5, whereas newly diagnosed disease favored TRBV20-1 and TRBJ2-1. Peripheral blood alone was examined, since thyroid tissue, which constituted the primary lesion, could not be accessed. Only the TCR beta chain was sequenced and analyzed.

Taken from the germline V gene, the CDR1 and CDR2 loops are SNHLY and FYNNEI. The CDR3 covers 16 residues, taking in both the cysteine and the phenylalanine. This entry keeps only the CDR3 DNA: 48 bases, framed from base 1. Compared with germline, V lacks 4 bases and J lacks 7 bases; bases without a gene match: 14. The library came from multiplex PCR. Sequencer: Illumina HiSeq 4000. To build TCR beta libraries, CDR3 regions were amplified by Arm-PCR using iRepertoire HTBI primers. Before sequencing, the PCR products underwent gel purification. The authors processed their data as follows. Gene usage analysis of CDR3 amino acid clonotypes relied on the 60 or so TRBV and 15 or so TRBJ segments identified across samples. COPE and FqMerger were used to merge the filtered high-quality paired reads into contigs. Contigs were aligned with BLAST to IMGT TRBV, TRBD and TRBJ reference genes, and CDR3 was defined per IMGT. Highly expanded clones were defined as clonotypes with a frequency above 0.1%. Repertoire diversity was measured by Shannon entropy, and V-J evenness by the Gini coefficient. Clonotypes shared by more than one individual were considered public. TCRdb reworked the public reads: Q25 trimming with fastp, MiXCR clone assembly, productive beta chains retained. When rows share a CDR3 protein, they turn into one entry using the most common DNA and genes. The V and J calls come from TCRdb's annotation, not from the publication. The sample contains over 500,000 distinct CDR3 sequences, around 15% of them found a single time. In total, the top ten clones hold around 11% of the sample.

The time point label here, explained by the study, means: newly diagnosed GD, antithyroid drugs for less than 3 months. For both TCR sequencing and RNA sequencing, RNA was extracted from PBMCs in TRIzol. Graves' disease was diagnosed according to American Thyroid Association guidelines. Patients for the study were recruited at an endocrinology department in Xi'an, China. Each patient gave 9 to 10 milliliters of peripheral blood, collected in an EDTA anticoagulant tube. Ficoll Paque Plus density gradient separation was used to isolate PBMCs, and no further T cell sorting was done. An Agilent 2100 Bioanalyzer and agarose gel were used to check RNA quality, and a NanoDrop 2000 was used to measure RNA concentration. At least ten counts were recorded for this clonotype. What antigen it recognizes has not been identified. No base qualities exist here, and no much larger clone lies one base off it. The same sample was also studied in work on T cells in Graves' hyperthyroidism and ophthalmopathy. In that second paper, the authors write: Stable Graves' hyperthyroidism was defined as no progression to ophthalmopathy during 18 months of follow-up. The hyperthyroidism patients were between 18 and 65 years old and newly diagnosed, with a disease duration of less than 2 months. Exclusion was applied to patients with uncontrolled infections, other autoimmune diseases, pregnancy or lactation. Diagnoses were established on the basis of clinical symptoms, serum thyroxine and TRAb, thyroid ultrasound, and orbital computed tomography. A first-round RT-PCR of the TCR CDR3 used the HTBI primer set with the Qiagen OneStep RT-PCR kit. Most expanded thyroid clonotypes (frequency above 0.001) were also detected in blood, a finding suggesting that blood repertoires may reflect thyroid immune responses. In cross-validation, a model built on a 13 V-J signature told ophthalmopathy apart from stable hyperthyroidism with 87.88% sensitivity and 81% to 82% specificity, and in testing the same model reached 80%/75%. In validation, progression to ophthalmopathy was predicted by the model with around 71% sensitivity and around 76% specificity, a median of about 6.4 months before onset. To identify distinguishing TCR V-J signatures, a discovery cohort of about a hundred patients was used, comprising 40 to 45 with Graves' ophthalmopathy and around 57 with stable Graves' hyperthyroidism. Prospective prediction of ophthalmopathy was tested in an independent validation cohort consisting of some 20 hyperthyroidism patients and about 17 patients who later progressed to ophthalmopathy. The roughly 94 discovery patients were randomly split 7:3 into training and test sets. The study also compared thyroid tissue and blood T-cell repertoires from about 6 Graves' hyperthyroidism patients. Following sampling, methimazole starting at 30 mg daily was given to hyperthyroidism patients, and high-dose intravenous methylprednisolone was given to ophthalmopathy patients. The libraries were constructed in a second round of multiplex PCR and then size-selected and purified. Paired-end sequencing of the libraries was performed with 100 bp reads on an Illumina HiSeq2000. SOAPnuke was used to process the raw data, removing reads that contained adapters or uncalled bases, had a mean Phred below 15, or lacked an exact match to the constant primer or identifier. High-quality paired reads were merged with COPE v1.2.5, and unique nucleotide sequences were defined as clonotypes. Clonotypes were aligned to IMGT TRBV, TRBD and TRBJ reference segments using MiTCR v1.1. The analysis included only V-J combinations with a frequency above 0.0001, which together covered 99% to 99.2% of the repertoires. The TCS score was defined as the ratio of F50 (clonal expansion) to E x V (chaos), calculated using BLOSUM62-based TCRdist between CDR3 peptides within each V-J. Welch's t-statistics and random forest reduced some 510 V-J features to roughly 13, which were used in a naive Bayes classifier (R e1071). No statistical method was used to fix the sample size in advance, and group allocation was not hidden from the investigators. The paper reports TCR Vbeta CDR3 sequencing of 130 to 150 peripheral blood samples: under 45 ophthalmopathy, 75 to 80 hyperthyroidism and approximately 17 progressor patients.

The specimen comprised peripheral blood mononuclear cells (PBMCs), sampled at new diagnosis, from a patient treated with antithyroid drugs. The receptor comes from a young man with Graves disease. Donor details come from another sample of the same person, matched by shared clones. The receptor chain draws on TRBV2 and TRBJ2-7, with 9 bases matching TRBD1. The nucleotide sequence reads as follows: TGTGCCAGCAGTGGACGGCGTTCCGGGACAGGGAGTGAGCAGTACTTC. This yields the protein CASSGRRSGTGSEQYF.